This T cell receptor beta chain appears in the sequencing data of a study of blood T cells in healthy people across ages (dated by TCRdb to 2014 to 2015). Study-level background: In model experiments, roughly one uniquely barcoded TCR beta cDNA molecule per two T cells was captured by template switching. Age-related changes in TCR beta repertoire diversity were measured in the study by deep sequencing normalized with unique cDNA molecular identifiers. Donors were grouped into four age groups: young (average roughly 16 years), middle-aged (39), aged (roughly 62) and long-lived (over 80). Donors of different ages were randomly distributed across sequencing lanes to avoid experimental bias. Two additional independent replicas of 1 million unique cDNA reads from the same blood draw were analyzed for two donors (one aged 18 to 29 and one aged 80 or older). Overall study results and their limits: Observed TCR beta diversity per million T cells fell roughly linearly with age, and a significant reduction was already apparent by age roughly 40. Observed TCR beta diversity correlated strongly with the percentage of naive T cells measured by flow cytometry. Conclusive comparison of naive and antigen-experienced compartments was prevented by the profiling of bulk unsorted PBMCs. Estimates of total diversity from one million sequenced T cells were regarded as lower bounds and underestimates. The CMV infection status of donors was not known, potentially confounding age-related changes in expanded clonotypes. Compared with the aged group, the long-lived group had more naive CD4+ T cells, fewer expanded clones and increased TCR diversity, a pattern suggesting age selection.

Libraries were constructed by 5' RACE. The data were produced on an Illumina HiSeq 2500. A second PCR of about 7 to 12 cycles was run with a J-beta primer mix and a sample-barcoded 5' primer. A template-switch 5' adaptor carrying 12 random nucleotides introduced a unique molecular identifier onto each TCR beta cDNA molecule. At least 3 million CDR3-containing paired-end reads were obtained from each sample. First-strand cDNA synthesis was performed from all RNA using the Mint cDNA synthesis kit, with priming by a TRBC-specific oligonucleotide. Following uracil-DNA glycosylase treatment, all cDNA underwent a first 18-cycle PCR with the universal primers M1SS and BC2_uni_R. The authors' analysis ran thus. Normalization of each sample was performed by random selection of 1 million high-quality reads, each carrying a distinct molecular identifier. Instead of being binned into consensus sequences, reads with shared molecular identifiers were discarded. MiTCR, with a Q25 quality threshold and the strictest error-elimination algorithm, was used for CDR3 identification, clonotype clustering and error correction. A nonparametric unseen species model with Euler transformation was used to estimate lower-bound total TCR beta diversity. TCRdb redid the processing of the public reads, applying fastp at Q25 and MiXCR, and retained in-frame beta chains. CDR3 protein duplicates are merged, each entry listing the most common genes and DNA. V and J calls and clone size were set by TCRdb, not the authors. The sample includes roughly 800,000 distinct CDR3 sequences, with roughly 64% observed a single time. Over 20% of the sample comes from the top ten.

In the germline V gene, CDR1 corresponds to ENHRY and CDR2 to SYGVKD. Trimming takes 6 bases from V and 2 bases from J, and the germline ends sit 11 bases apart. Reading from cysteine to phenylalanine, the CDR3 counts 14 amino acids. The CDR3 DNA has 42 bases and is translated from base 1. Points on this clonotype: The clone's antigen remains unknown. Base qualities are missing; no much larger clone stands one base away.

Donors were 35 to 40 systemically healthy Caucasian individuals from Russia aged roughly 6 to 100 years. Approximately 9 milliliters of peripheral blood were collected from each donor into EDTA-treated Vacutainer tubes. PBMCs were isolated by Ficoll-Paque density-gradient centrifugation, with at least 6 million obtained per sample. Total RNA, at least 6 micrograms per sample, was extracted from PBMCs with Trizol reagent. Naive CD45RAhigh/CD27high T cell percentages were measured by flow cytometry on a PBMC aliquot from every donor. Recombination joined TRBV10-3 with TRBJ1-5; confidence is insufficient to name the D gene. This receptor was obtained from a man aged 25-45 years in good health. The sample was blood. The CDR3 is CAIRPDYGNQPQHF. The nucleotide sequence reads as follows: TGTGCCATCAGACCAGACTATGGCAATCAGCCCCAGCATTTT.